The table lists the clone carrying this T cell receptor (beta chain) with a few counts. The target antigen is unknown. This specimen belongs to a study of cytomegalovirus exposure and HLA in healthy donors. Amplification used 60 Vbeta primers and 13 Jbeta primers. Method: immunoSEQ multiplex PCR; TCRdb's copy keeps in-frame clones and lacks some. This table has about 120,000 clones, about 74% appearing once. The CDR3 is 12 residues long. CDR1 is ENHRY, CDR2 SYGVKD, per germline. V lost 11 bases, J lost 5 bases, and 8 bases stayed unmatched. Study-wide results and limits: In an earlier analysis, productive rearrangement rates for most beta V segments clustered near 87% or 30%. CMV antigen specificity was confirmed in vitro for a few CMV-associated chains.

The clonotype was recovered from a female donor in good health and CMV-seronegative. This chain joins TRBV10-3 and TRBJ2-7; 8 nucleotides agree with TRBD1. The sample taken for sequencing was PBMCs. CDR3 bases: TGTGCCGTTGGACAGGGATCCAACGAGCAGTACTTC. Translating gives CAVGQGSNEQYF.